Here is one T cell receptor (beta chain) with its context. Many counts were recorded for this clonotype. No antigen is known for it. Compared with germline, one end of the junction differs, possibly owing to a read error. The data are from a study of Graves' ophthalmopathy and Graves' hyperthyroidism (dated by TCRdb to 2017 to 2018). Notes on the research overall: Peripheral blood was collected before any treatment was given, at the time of initial diagnosis. To tell Graves' ophthalmopathy apart from Graves' hyperthyroidism, and to predict which patients would progress to ophthalmopathy, the study relied on TCR beta repertoire signatures. In total, under 150 blood samples were TCR-sequenced: 43 ophthalmopathy, 80 or so hyperthyroidism and roughly 17 hyperthyroidism-to-ophthalmopathy patients. A discovery set of about a hundred patients (about 45 ophthalmopathy, 55 to 65 stable hyperthyroidism) was enrolled to explore V-J signatures distinguishing ophthalmopathy from hyperthyroidism. The independent validation cohort included approximately 19 hyperthyroidism patients plus 17 patients who later progressed from hyperthyroidism to ophthalmopathy. In roughly 6 hyperthyroidism patients, the T-cell repertoires found in thyroid tissue were compared with those found in blood. After sampling, hyperthyroidism patients received methimazole starting at 30 mg daily, and ophthalmopathy patients received high-dose intravenous methylprednisolone. For training and testing, the roughly 100 patients in the discovery cohort were randomly divided in a 7:3 ratio. What the research found in general, with its limitations: No statistical method was used to set the sample size in advance, and the investigators knew which group each participant was assigned to. In validation, the model predicted ophthalmopathy progression with more than 70% sensitivity and 72.22% specificity; about a dozen predicted patients were CT-confirmed with GO in a median of approximately six months. In cross-validation, the 13-signature model distinguished ophthalmopathy from stable hyperthyroidism with about 90% sensitivity and around 83% specificity, while in the test set the corresponding values were 80% and 75%. Most expanded thyroid clonotypes with frequency above 0.001 were also detected in blood, suggesting blood repertoires may reflect the thyroid immune response.

For repertoire sequencing, the TCR beta CDR3 regions were amplified from RNA transcripts. A first-round RT-PCR used HTBI primers with the Qiagen OneStep RT-PCR kit, followed by a second-round multiplex PCR, size selection and purification. The libraries underwent paired-end sequencing with 100 bp reads on an Illumina HiSeq2000. The study's processing was this. SOAPnuke was used for read processing, and reads with adapters, uncalled bases, a mean Phred below 15, or no exact constant-primer or identifier match were discarded. High-quality paired reads were merged with COPE v1.2.5. Clonotypes were defined as unique nucleotide sequences and were aligned to IMGT TRB V, D and J references using MiTCR v1.1. Analysis was restricted to V-J combinations with a frequency above 0.0001, which covered roughly 99% of repertoires. A TCR clonal expansion and chaos score per V-J combination was defined as the ratio of F50 clonal expansion to chaos observed in the TCRdist matrix. Welch's t-statistics and random forest were used to reduce features to about a dozen V-J combinations, which were fed into a naive Bayes classifier. Thyroid-blood repertoire similarity was quantified with the Morisita-Horn index. The public reads were run again by TCRdb, first through fastp at Q25 and then through MiXCR, and only productive beta chains were kept. Each entry is one CDR3 protein sequence, shown with its most common DNA and genes. The V and J calls and clone size are TCRdb's, not the authors'. Within this sample are about 400,000 distinct CDR3 sequences, with around 18% of them counted one time only. More than 1.5% of the sample is held by the ten biggest clonotypes.

Measured from the cysteine to the phenylalanine, the CDR3 is 14 residues long. The DNA shown is the 42-base CDR3, in frame from base 1. In the germline V gene, CDR1 corresponds to SGHTA and CDR2 to FQGNSA. Ophthalmopathy patients had moderately to severely active disease, Clinical Activity Score of at least 3, NOSPECS grade of at least 4, and disease duration under 3 months. Anyone with other autoimmune diseases, uncontrolled infections, pregnancy or lactation was excluded from the study. Diagnosis was based on clinical symptoms, serum thyroxine, TRAb, thyroid ultrasound and orbital computed tomography. Ficoll-Paque density gradient centrifugation was used to isolate PBMCs from approximately 10 ml of fresh peripheral blood. Total RNA was extracted with Trizol reagent and quality-checked on an Agilent 2100 Bioanalyzer.

This receptor was identified in a woman younger than 30 with Graves' ophthalmopathy. Donor details come from another sample of the same person, matched by shared clones. The sequenced sample consisted of peripheral blood. Here the chain combines TRBV7-2 and TRBJ2-5; the D gene lacks a confident call. The nucleotides read TGTGCCAGCAGCTTAGTGATGGAACAAGAGACCCAGTACTTT. Its translation is CASSLVMEQETQYF.